This section outlines one TCR beta chain sequence together with its context. Antigen unknown. Each patient relapsed following autologous stem cell transplantation, and prior brentuximab vedotin exposure differed. These data belong to a study of PD-1 blockade in classical Hodgkin lymphoma. For the study at large: Nivolumab was given intravenously to patients at 3 mg/kg every 2 weeks.

Broader study findings: The drivers behind the repertoire differences, possibly disease activity or prior therapy, remain undefined. Healthy donors reportedly exceeded newly diagnosed patients in baseline TCR diversity.

The CDR3 sequence is 15 residues long. Germline V gene lookup returns CDR1 LNHDA and CDR2 SQIVND (reference sequence). The germline V and J ends were trimmed by 3 bases and 0 bases, with 9 bases remaining between them. Assay: immunoSEQ multiplex PCR; the TCRdb copy retains only in-frame clones and omits some. The data contain around 26,000 clones, around 82% of them singletons. This specimen was peripheral blood mononuclear cells (PBMCs), taken before the second cycle of nivolumab. The V call is TRBV19, the J call TRBJ1-3, with D possibly TRBD1 on 5 matching bases. The receptor was isolated from a human donor with classical Hodgkin lymphoma. In DNA form, the CDR3 reads TGTGCCAGTAGTATGGAGGGGACCTCTGGAAACACCATATATTTT. It yields the protein CASSMEGTSGNTIYF.